This TCR beta chain was recorded in a study of blood T cell repertoires in COVID-19. The V and J ends lost 4 bases and 1 base respectively, with 13 bases between them. Germline V gene data show CDR1 as ENHRY and CDR2 as SYGVKD. This CDR3 comprises 16 residues. The assay was immunoSEQ multiplex PCR, and TCRdb's table has in-frame clones only and misses some. Found here are 250,000 to 300,000 clones, approximately 84% of them singletons; the top ten hold around 15%. V and J are TRBV10-3 and TRBJ2-2; D perhaps matches TRBD1 (6 bases). Sequencing input: PBMCs or T cells enriched from blood (not recorded which). The receptor was isolated from a man younger than 30 who had recovered from COVID-19. The DNA for the CDR3 is TGTGCCATCAGTGGCGAACAGGGCCTGAACACCGGGGAGCTGTTTTTT. This translates into CAISGEQGLNTGELFF.